Listed below are T cell receptor beta chains from one sample, sequenced in a study of T-cell memory formation after mild COVID-19. TCRdb analysed the 5' RACE reads with MiXCR anew, one entry per CDR3 protein. The data hold about 390,000 distinct CDR3 sequences, with about 16% observed a single time. The sample consisted of PBMCs or a T cell subset sorted from them (not recorded which). These TCRs come from a man aged 18 to 29 who had mild COVID-19 (a few samples of this study predate the infection). Cell type and time point are not known. The CDR3 runs from the conserved cysteine through the conserved F or W. The D gene is left open where the match is weak. Clone size is not always given. Where it is, it says once, few, many or a class for expanded clones.

D gene,clone size,J gene,V gene,CDR3 protein,CDR3 DNA
TRBD2,.,TRBJ2-1,TRBV12-3/TRBV12-4,CASSLEARGGYNEQFF,TGTGCCAGCAGTTTAGAGGCGCGGGGGGGTTACAATGAGCAGTTCTTC
TRBD1,many,TRBJ2-5,TRBV5-1,CASSTGTGRIETQYF,TGCGCCAGCAGCACCGGGACAGGGAGGATAGAGACCCAGTACTTC
.,many,TRBJ1-1,TRBV20-1,CSAMVAMNTEAFF,TGCAGTGCTATGGTGGCCATGAACACTGAAGCTTTCTTT
.,.,TRBJ1-1,TRBV12-5,CASGLVKGTEAFF,TGTGCTAGTGGTTTGGTTAAGGGAACTGAAGCTTTCTTT
.,.,TRBJ1-2,TRBV5-1,CASSLGGQSYGYTF,TGCGCCAGCAGCTTGGGGGGCCAGAGCTATGGCTACACCTTC
.,few,TRBJ1-1,TRBV11-2,CASSFATVNTEAFF,TGTGCCAGCAGCTTCGCGACGGTGAACACTGAAGCTTTCTTT
.,few,TRBJ1-4,TRBV12-3/TRBV12-4,CASSLRGFGDEKLFF,TGTGCCAGCAGTCTCCGGGGCTTCGGGGATGAAAAACTGTTTTTT
TRBD1,few,TRBJ1-3,TRBV5-1,CASSATGTGTPSGNTIYF,TGCGCCAGCAGCGCCACCGGGACAGGGACACCCTCTGGAAACACCATATATTTT
.,many,TRBJ2-7,TRBV28,CASGRGTHEQYF,TGTGCCAGCGGAAGGGGTACCCACGAGCAGTACTTC
TRBD2,many,TRBJ2-1,TRBV7-2,CASSLQAGEYNEQFF,TGTGCCAGCAGCTTACAAGCGGGGGAATACAATGAGCAGTTCTTC
.,.,TRBJ1-5,TRBV19,CASLSLSRGQPQHF,TGTGCCAGCCTCTCCCTAAGTCGAGGACAGCCCCAGCATTTT
.,.,TRBJ1-5,TRBV7-2,CASTQTGHQPQHF,TGTGCCAGCACCCAAACAGGGCACCAGCCCCAGCATTTT
.,few,TRBJ2-2,TRBV6-5,CASRESNPGELFF,TGTGCCAGCAGGGAATCTAATCCCGGGGAGCTGTTTTTT
TRBD1,few,TRBJ2-3,TRBV20-1,CSAAGTGHPQYF,TGCAGTGCCGCGGGGACAGGGCATCCGCAGTATTTT
.,.,TRBJ2-5,TRBV27,CASSFLGGGWETQYF,TGTGCCAGCAGTTTCCTTGGGGGGGGCTGGGAGACCCAGTACTTC
.,few,TRBJ1-1,TRBV7-9,CASSLAGRSTEAFF,TGTGCCAGCAGCTTAGCGGGGCGGAGCACTGAAGCTTTCTTT
TRBD1,many,TRBJ1-3,TRBV5-1,CASSLRPAGQVDSGNTIYF,TGCGCCAGCAGCCTGAGACCTGCCGGACAGGTCGATTCTGGAAACACCATATATTTT